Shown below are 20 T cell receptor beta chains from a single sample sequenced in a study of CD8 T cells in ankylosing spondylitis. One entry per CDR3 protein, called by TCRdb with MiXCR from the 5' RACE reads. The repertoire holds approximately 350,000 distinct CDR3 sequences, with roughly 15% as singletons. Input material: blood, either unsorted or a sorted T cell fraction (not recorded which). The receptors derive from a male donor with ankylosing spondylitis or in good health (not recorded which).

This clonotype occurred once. CDR3 nucleotide sequence: TGTGCCAGCAGTGGGATAGGCGGCGGGGAGACCCAGTACTTC. Its protein product is CASSGIGGGETQYF. The V call is TRBV6-1, the J call TRBJ2-5; D possibly corresponds to TRBD2 (5 bases). The CDR3 consists of 14 residues. Germline V lookup: CDR1 MNHNS, CDR2 SASEGT. The ends were cut back, 4 bases at V and 5 bases at J, with 14 bases in the middle.

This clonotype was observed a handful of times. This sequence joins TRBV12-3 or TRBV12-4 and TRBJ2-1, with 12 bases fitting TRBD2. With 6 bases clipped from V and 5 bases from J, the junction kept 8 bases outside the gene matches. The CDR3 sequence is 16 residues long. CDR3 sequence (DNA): TGTGCCAGCAGCCATCCCCGACTAGCGGGGGACAATGAGCAGTTCTTC. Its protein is CASSHPRLAGDNEQFF.

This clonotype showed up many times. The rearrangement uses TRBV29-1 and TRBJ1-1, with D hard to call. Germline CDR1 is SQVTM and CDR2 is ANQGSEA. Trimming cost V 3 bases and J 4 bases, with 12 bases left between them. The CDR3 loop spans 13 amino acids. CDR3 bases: TGCAGCGTTGACAAGTTGGGGAGCACTGAAGCTTTCTTT. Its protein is CSVDKLGSTEAFF.

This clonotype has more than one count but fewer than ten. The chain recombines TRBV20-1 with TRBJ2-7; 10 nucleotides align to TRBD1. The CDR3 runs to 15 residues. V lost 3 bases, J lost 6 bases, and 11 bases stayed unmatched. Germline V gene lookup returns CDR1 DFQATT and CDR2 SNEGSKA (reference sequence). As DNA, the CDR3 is TGCAGTGCTAGTATAGTGGACAGGGGGGATGGCGAGCAGTACTTC. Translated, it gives CSASIVDRGDGEQYF.

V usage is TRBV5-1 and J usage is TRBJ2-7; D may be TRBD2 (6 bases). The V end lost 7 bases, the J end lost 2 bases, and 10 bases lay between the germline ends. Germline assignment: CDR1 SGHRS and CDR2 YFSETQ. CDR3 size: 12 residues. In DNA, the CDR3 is TGCGCCAGCGGGGGGAACACCTACGAGCAGTACTTC. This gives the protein CASGGNTYEQYF.

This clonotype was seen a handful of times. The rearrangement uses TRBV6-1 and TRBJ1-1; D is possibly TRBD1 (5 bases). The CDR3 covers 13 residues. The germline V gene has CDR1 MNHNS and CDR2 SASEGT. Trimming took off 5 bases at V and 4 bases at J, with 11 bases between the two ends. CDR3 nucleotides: TGTGCCAGCAGTACCAGGGCAGGCACTGAAGCTTTCTTT. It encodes CASSTRAGTEAFF.

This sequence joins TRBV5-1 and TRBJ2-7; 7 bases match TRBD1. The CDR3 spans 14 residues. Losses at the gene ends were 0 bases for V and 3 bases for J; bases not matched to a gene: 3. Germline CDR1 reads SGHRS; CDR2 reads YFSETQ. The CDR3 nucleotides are TGCGCCAGCAGCTTGGACAGGGGTGTCTACGAGCAGTACTTC. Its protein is CASSLDRGVYEQYF.

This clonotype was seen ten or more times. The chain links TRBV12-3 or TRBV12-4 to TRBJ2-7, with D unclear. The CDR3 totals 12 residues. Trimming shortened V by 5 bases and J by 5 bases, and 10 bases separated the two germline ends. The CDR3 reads CASSGRRHEQYF. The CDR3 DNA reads TGTGCCAGCAGTGGACGACGGCACGAGCAGTACTTC.

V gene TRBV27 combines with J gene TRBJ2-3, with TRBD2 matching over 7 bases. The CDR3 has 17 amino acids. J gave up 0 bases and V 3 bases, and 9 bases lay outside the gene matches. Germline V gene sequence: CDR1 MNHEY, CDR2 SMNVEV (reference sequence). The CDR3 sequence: CASSFSGGGASTDTQYF. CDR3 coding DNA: TGTGCCAGCAGTTTTTCGGGGGGAGGGGCTAGCACAGATACGCAGTATTTT.

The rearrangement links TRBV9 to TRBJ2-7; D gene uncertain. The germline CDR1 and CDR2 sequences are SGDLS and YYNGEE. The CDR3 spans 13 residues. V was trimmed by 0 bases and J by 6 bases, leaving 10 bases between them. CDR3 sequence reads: CASSVVASGEQYF. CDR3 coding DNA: TGTGCCAGCAGCGTAGTCGCGTCAGGCGAGCAGTACTTC.

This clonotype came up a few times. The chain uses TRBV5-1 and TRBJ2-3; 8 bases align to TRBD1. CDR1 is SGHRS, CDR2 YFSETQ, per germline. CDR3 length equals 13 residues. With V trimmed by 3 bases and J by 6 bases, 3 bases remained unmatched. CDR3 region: CASSWDRWDTQYF. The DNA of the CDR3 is TGCGCCAGCAGCTGGGACAGGTGGGATACGCAGTATTTT.

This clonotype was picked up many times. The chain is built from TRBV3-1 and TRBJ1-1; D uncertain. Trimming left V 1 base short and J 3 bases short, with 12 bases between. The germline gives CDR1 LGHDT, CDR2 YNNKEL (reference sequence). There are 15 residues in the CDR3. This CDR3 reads CASSQVWAQDTEAFF. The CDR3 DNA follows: TGTGCCAGCAGCCAAGTGTGGGCTCAGGACACTGAAGCTTTCTTT.

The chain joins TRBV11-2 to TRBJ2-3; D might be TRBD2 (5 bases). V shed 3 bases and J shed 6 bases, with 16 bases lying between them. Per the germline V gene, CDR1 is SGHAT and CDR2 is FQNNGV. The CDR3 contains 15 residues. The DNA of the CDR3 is TGTGCCAGCAGCTTGGGCCCGTCGAGGGCGGATACGCAGTATTTT. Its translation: CASSLGPSRADTQYF.

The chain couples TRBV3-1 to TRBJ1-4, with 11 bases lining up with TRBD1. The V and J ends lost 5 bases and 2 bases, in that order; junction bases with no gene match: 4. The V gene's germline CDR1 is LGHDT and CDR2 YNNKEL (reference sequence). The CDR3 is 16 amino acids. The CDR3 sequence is CASSSRDRGTNEKLFF. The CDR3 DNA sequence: TGTGCCAGCAGCTCCCGGGACAGGGGGACTAATGAAAAACTGTTTTTT. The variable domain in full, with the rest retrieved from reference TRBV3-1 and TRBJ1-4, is DTAVSQTPKYLVTQMGNDKSIKCEQNLGHDTMYWYKQDSKKFLKIMFSYNNKELIINETVPNRFSPKSPDKAHLNLHINSLELGDSAVYFCASSSRDRGTNEKLFFGSGTQLSVL.

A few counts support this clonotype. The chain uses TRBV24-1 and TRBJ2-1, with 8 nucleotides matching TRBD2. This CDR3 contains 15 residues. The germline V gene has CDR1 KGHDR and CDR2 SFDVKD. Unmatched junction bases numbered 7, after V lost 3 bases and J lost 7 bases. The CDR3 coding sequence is TGTGCCACCAGTGATGGAGCGGGAGTCTTTAATGAGCAGTTCTTC. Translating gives CATSDGAGVFNEQFF.

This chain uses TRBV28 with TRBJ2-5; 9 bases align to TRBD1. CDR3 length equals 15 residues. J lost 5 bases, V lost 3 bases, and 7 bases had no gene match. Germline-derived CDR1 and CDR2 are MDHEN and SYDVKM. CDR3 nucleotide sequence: TGTGCCAGCAGTTTTCCGGGACAGGGACAGGAGACCCAGTACTTC. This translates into CASSFPGQGQETQYF.

As DNA, the CDR3 is TGTGCCAGCAGCCCAAAGATCGAAGGGGAGCAGTACTTC. This sequence encodes CASSPKIEGEQYF. V gene TRBV5-4 combines with J gene TRBJ2-7; D gene uncertain. The CDR3 is made up of 13 amino acids. V lost 4 bases to trimming and J lost 7 bases, with 15 bases between them. Germline CDR1 is SGHNT and CDR2 is YYREEE (reference sequence).

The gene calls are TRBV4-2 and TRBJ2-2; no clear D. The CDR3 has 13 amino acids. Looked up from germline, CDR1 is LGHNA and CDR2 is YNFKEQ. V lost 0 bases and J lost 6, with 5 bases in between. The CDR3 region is CASSQETPGELFF. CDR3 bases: TGTGCCAGCAGCCAAGAGACACCCGGGGAGCTGTTTTTT.

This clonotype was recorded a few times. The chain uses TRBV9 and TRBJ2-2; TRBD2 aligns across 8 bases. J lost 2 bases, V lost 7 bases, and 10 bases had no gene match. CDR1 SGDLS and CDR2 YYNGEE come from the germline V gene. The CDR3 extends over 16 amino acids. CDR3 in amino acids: CASAGGAGANTGELFF. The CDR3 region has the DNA TGTGCCAGCGCCGGAGGAGCGGGAGCAAACACCGGGGAGCTGTTTTTT.

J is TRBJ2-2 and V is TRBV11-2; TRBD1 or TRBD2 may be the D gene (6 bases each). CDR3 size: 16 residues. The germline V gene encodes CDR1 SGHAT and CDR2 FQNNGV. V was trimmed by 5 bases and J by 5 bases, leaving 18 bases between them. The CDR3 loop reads CASSLSRGVYTGELFF. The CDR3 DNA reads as TGTGCCAGCAGCCTAAGTAGGGGGGTATATACCGGGGAGCTGTTTTTT.